This T cell receptor (beta chain) was sequenced in a study of tumor and adjacent non-tumor tissue in lung cancer. Study-level background: Samples averaged around 3.9 million productive TCRbeta reads each. General study points: Compared with tumor, normal lung showed significantly lower TCR diversity. Top 100 clones took a larger repertoire share in normal lung.

The template was RNA from unsorted bulk tissue. Donors were chemotherapy-naive, newly diagnosed lung cancer surgical patients in China, August–late 2014. Of note for this clonotype: Its antigen is not known. With a much larger clone just one base away, this may be a read error.

CDR1 DFQATT and CDR2 SNEGSKA come from the germline V gene (reference sequence). The CDR3 totals 14 residues. TCRbeta libraries were built with three rounds of nested PCR, modified from ARM-PCR. TCRdb re-analysed the multiplex PCR reads in MiXCR, keeping a single row per CDR3 protein. The sample records roughly 140,000 distinct CDR3 sequences, around 65% being singletons. Sequencing was done on a sample of lung tumor tissue. This sequence was found in a man aged 55 to 70 with small cell lung cancer. The chain joins TRBV20-1 to TRBJ2-1; 8 bases fit TRBD2. The CDR3 DNA reads as TGCAGTGCCCACCCCCCGGGAGGGTACAATGAGCAGTGCTTC. Amino acids: CSAHPPGGYNEQCF.